The 2 T cell receptor beta chains reported below all come from one sample, sequenced in a study of monozygotic twins with inflammatory bowel disease (dated by TCRdb to the late 2010s). Library prep was done by 5' RACE. The listed sequencing device is Illumina HiSeq 2500. TCRdb reprocessed the raw reads; every CDR3 protein sequence is a single record, and DNA is not supplied. This sample's table lists some 89,000 distinct CDR3 sequences. Less than 8% of the sample rests with the top ten. What was sequenced was blood. The origin of the receptors is a human donor with ulcerative colitis or Crohn's disease, or a healthy co-twin of an affected twin (not recorded which).

This rearrangement joins TRBV6-2 or TRBV6-3 to TRBJ1-1; TCRdb proposes TRBD1, but this gene call is untestable without DNA. The germline V gene has CDR1 MNHEY and CDR2 SVGEGT. The CDR3 is 16 residues long. The CDR3 is CASSPPDRGMNTEAFF.

This chain uses TRBV20-1 with TRBJ1-2. This CDR3 is 14 amino acids long. The germline V gene encodes CDR1 DFQATT and CDR2 SNEGSKA (reference sequence). The CDR3 spells CSARDPKRQLGYTF.